This T cell receptor (beta chain) comes out of a study of T-cell reconstitution after alpha-beta-depleted transplantation in children. Overall study results and limits: After one year, T-cell counts and TCRbeta diversity mostly came from new T cells.

Details on this clonotype: Its antigen is not known.

Construction of the TCRbeta library involved unique molecular identifiers. MiXCR was run by TCRdb on the PCR reads, yielding one entry per CDR3 protein. The sample includes some 830,000 distinct CDR3 sequences, 15% to 20% of them seen just once. Sample: PBMCs, mostly from graft donor cells, taken 360 days after TCRalphabeta/CD19-depleted stem cell transplant. The sequence came from a male patient under 18 who had a stem cell transplant for acute lymphoblastic leukemia, so the T cells may come from the graft donor.

The CDR3 nucleotides are TGTGCCAGCAGTCCCGGACTAGCGGGAGGAGTCCTACGGCAGTACTTC. Its translation is CASSPGLAGGVLRQYF. The rearrangement uses TRBV12-3 or TRBV12-4 and TRBJ2-7; TRBD2 aligns across 14 bases. CDR3 length: 16 residues. V was clipped by 5 bases and J by 9 bases; unmatched bases: 12.